This T cell receptor beta chain was captured in a study of T-cell reconstitution after alpha-beta-depleted transplantation in children. As it was prepared, the TCRbeta library received unique molecular identifiers. TCRdb recomputed calls from the PCR reads with MiXCR, one row per CDR3 protein. The table includes fewer than 700,000 distinct CDR3 sequences, 13% detected once. Trimming pared 2 bases from V and 5 bases from J, leaving 12 bases between. The CDR3 spans 14 residues. The germline gives CDR1 SNHLY, CDR2 FYNNEI. There are a few counts of this clonotype. This TCR derives from a male patient under 18 who had a stem cell transplant for acute myeloid leukemia, so the T cells may come from the graft donor. This sequence joins TRBV2 and TRBJ1-1; D remains ambiguous. The sequencing here drew on PBMCs, mostly from graft donor cells, taken 360 days after TCRalphabeta/CD19-depleted stem cell transplant. As DNA, the CDR3 is TGTGCCAGCAGTGAAAATTTTCGGGTGACTGAAGCTTTCTTT. Its protein product is CASSENFRVTEAFF.